This is a list of T cell receptor beta chains from one sample in a study of vaccination effects on CD4 cells after COVID-19. What these receptors recognize is not known. The protocol was immunoSEQ multiplex PCR, while the TCRdb copy is restricted to in-frame clones and leaves out a portion. The sample consists of fewer than 65,000 clones, roughly 79% of them appearing once. The material was CD4+ T cells from PBMCs cultured with HCoV-229E spike peptides, obtained before COVID-19 vaccination. The receptors come from a human donor who received a COVID-19 vaccine. Both conserved end residues are part of each CDR3. A D gene is named only where the DNA matches it firmly. Rows give clone size only sometimes, using once, few, many, or a class for an expanded clone.

J gene,V gene,clone size,D gene,CDR3 DNA,CDR3 protein
TRBJ2-3,TRBV6-5,once,.,TGTGCCAGCAGTTACGGAGGGACAGATACGCAGTATTTT,CASSYGGTDTQYF
TRBJ2-1,TRBV6-2/TRBV6-3,.,.,TGTGCCAGCAGTAGGTGGACATTTCCTTACAATGAGCAGTTCTTC,CASSRWTFPYNEQFF
TRBJ1-1,TRBV20-1,.,.,TGCAGTGCTAGTGGACAGAACACTGAAGCTTTCTTT,CSASGQNTEAFF
TRBJ1-1,TRBV10-2,.,TRBD1,TGCGCCAGCAGTGGACAGGGTGCTTTGAACACTGAAGCTTTCTTT,CASSGQGALNTEAFF
TRBJ1-2,TRBV5-1,.,.,TGCGCCAGCAGCTTGGACGGTTCTCCCCATCCCCGCGGTGGCTACACCTTC,CASSLDGSPHPRGGYTF
TRBJ1-6,TRBV30,.,.,TGTGCCTGGAGTGTAAGCGGGAAGCGGCACTTT,CAWSVSGKRHF
TRBJ2-2,TRBV7-9,.,TRBD2,TGTGCCAGCAGCCCTGAGCGGGGGGGGACCGGGGAGCTGTTTTTT,CASSPERGGTGELFF
TRBJ1-5,TRBV6-1,.,.,TGTGCCAGCAGTAAAGCCAGTCAGCCCCAGCATTTT,CASSKASQPQHF
TRBJ1-1,TRBV6-1,few,TRBD1,TGTGCCAGCAGTTCCGGGACAGGCAGTGGCACTGAAGCTTTCTTT,CASSSGTGSGTEAFF
TRBJ1-5,TRBV5-8,.,.,TGTGCCAGCATCCGGGGGGCTAGAGGGGAAAGCAATCAGCCCCAGCATTTT,CASIRGARGESNQPQHF
TRBJ2-1,TRBV5-1,.,.,TGCGCCAGCAGCTTCCGGACAGACAATGAGCAGTTCTTC,CASSFRTDNEQFF
TRBJ1-2,TRBV7-3,.,TRBD1,TGTGCCAGCAGCGGATACCGGGACAGGGGCGACTACAACTATGGCTACACCTTC,CASSGYRDRGDYNYGYTF
TRBJ2-5,TRBV27,.,TRBD2,TGTGCCAGCGGACCGGGACTAGCGAAAGAGACCCAGTACTTC,CASGPGLAKETQYF